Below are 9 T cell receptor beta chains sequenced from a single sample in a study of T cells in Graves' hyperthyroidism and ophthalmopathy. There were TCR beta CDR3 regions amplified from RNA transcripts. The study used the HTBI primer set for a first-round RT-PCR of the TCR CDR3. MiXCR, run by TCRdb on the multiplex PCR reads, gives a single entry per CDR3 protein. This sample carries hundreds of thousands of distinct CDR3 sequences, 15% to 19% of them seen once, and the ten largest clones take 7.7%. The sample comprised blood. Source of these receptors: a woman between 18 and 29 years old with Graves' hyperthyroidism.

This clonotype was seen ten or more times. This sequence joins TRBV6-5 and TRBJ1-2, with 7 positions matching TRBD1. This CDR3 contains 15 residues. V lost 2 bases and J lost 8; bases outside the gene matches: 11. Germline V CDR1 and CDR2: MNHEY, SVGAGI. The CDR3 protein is CASSYGVEGARGYTF. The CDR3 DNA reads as TGTGCCAGCAGTTACGGCGTAGAGGGGGCCAGGGGCTACACCTTC.

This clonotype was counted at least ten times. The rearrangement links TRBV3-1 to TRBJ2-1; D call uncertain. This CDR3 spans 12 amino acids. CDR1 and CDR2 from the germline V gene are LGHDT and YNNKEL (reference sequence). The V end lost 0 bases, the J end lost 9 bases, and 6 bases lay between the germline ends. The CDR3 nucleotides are TGTGCCAGCAGCCAAGAGAAGGGTGAGCAGTTCTTC. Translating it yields CASSQEKGEQFF.

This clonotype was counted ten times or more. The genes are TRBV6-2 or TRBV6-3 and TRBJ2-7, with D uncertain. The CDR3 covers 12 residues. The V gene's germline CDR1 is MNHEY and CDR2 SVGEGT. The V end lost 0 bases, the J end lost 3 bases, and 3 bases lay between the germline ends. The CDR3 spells CASSYSSYEQYF. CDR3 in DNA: TGTGCCAGCAGTTACTCTAGCTACGAGCAGTACTTC.

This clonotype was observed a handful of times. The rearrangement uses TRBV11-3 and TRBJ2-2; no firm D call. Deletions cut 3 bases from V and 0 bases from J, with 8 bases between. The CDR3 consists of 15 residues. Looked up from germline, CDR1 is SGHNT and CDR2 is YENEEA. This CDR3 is CASSLGNANTGELFF. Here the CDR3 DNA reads TGTGCCAGCAGCTTGGGAAATGCGAACACCGGGGAGCTGTTTTTT.

CDR3 coding DNA: TGCGCCAGCAGGTACGACAGGGACCCTGGCTACACCTTC. As protein: CASRYDRDPGYTF. The chain has TRBV5-1 and TRBJ1-2; TRBD1 aligns across 7 bases. Germline V gene sequence: CDR1 SGHRS, CDR2 YFSETQ. The ends lost 5 bases at V and 7 bases at J; junction bases unmatched: 8. CDR3 length equals 13 residues.

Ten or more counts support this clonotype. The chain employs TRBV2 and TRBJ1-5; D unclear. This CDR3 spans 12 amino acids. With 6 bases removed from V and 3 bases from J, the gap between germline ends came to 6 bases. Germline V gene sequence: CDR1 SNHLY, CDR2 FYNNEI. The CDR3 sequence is CASSPLNQPQHF. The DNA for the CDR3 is TGTGCCAGCAGCCCCCTCAATCAGCCCCAGCATTTT.

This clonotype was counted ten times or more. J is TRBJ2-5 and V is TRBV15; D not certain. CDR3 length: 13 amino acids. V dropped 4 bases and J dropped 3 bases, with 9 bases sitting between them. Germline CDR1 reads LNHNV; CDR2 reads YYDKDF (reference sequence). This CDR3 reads CATSIRFEETQYF. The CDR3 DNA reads TGTGCCACCAGCATTCGGTTCGAAGAGACCCAGTACTTC.

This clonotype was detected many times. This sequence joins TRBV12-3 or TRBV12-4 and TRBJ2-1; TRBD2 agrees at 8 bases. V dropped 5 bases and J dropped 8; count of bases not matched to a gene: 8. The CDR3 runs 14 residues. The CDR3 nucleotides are TGTGCCAGCAGTCCCCCCGGGGGGGGCGATGAGCAGTTCTTC. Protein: CASSPPGGGDEQFF.

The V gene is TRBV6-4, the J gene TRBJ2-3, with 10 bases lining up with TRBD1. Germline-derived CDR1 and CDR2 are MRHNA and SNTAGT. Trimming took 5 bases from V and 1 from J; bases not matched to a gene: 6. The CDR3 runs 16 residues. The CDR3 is CASSPGTGDGTDTQYF. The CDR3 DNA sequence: TGTGCCAGCAGTCCCGGGACAGGGGATGGCACAGATACGCAGTATTTT.